A single sample gave rise to the 25 T cell receptor beta chains below, sequenced in a study of shared clonotypes between healthy human individuals. Clones were sequenced by immunoSEQ multiplex PCR, and TCRdb holds only the in-frame ones, with some missing. The sample gives more than 450,000 clones, approximately 85% of which show up once; 13% is in the top ten. Input material: PBMCs. Every receptor here comes from a woman aged 40 to 50 in good health. Some clones in this sample may be carry-over from other donors' samples.

The chain joins TRBV1 to TRBJ2-1; the table's D call, TRBD2, has no DNA check behind it. TRBV1 is tagged as a pseudogene. The CDR3 runs 19 residues. This chain's CDR3 is CTSTPRVLAGPGGYNEQFF. Here the CDR3 DNA reads TGCACCAGCACCCCAAGGGTACTAGCGGGACCCGGGGGGTACAATGAGCAGTTCTTC.

In DNA, the CDR3 is TGCGCCAGCAGACCTTGGACAGGTAACTACGAGCAGTACTTC. It translates to CASRPWTGNYEQYF. The rearrangement links TRBV4-1 to TRBJ2-7; 7 nucleotides agree with TRBD1. Per germline, CDR1 MGHRA and CDR2 YSYEKL. The CDR3 is 14 residues long. Trimming removed 6 bases from V and 3 bases from J; junction bases left unmatched: 8.

The chain recombines TRBV7-2 with TRBJ2-5, with 11 bases lining up with TRBD2. With V trimmed by 2 bases and J by 2 bases, 4 bases remained unmatched. There are 16 residues in the CDR3. Looked up from germline, CDR1 is SGHTA and CDR2 is FQGNSA. DNA for the CDR3: TGTGCCAGCAGCTTAATTAGCGGGAGGGATCAAGAGACCCAGTACTTC. Its protein product is CASSLISGRDQETQYF. Variable domain in full (rest from reference TRBV7-2 and TRBJ2-5): GAGVSQSPSNKVTEKGKDVELRCDPISGHTALYWYRQSLGQGLEFLIYFQGNSAPDKSGLPSDRFSAERTGGSVSTLTIQRTQQEDSAVYLCASSLISGRDQETQYFGPGTRLLVL.

The chain is built from TRBV7-3 and TRBJ1-2; 10 bases line up with TRBD1. J lost 8 bases, V lost 5 bases, and 11 bases had no gene match. In germline, CDR1 is SGHTA, CDR2 FQGTGA. The CDR3 spans 15 residues. The CDR3 region is CASSRQGAAPEGYTF. The DNA for the CDR3 is TGTGCCAGCAGCCGACAGGGGGCGGCCCCTGAGGGCTACACCTTC.

The rearrangement links TRBV6-1 to TRBJ2-7; 10 bases are a match to TRBD2. This CDR3 has 13 amino acids. Trimming took 10 bases from V and 2 from J; bases not matched to a gene: 5. Germline CDR1 is MNHNS and CDR2 is SASEGT. Here the CDR3 reads CATRTSGPYEQYF. CDR3 sequence (DNA): TGTGCCACCCGGACTAGCGGTCCCTACGAGCAGTACTTC.

The chain carries TRBV28 and TRBJ2-4; 9 bases are shared with TRBD2. The CDR3 has 20 amino acids. J gave up 1 base and V 3 bases, and 16 bases lay outside the gene matches. Germline CDR1 reads MDHEN; CDR2 reads SYDVKM. The CDR3 loop reads CASSFNPSLAGGPAKNIQYF. The CDR3 DNA is TGTGCCAGCAGTTTTAACCCAAGCCTGGCGGGAGGGCCGGCCAAAAACATTCAGTACTTC.

The rearrangement uses TRBV5-1 and TRBJ1-1; 10 bases are shared with TRBD1. The V gene's germline CDR1 is SGHRS and CDR2 YFSETQ. This CDR3 contains 15 residues. The trim removed 7 bases at V and 2 bases at J, leaving 8 bases unmatched. The CDR3 reads CASRPRQGANTEAFF. Written as DNA, the CDR3 is TGCGCCAGCCGACCAAGACAGGGGGCCAACACTGAAGCTTTCTTT.

This rearrangement joins TRBV5-4 to TRBJ1-1; possible D gene TRBD1, 5 bases. The CDR3 covers 16 residues. The V end lost 0 bases, the J end lost 1 base, and 13 bases lay between the germline ends. Germline CDR1 is SGHNT and CDR2 is YYREEE (reference sequence). CDR3 sequence (DNA): TGTGCCAGCAGCTTGGGTCACGACAGAGGGAACACTGAAGCTTTCTTT. It yields the protein CASSLGHDRGNTEAFF.

Regarding this clone: Other DNA sequences of this sample code for an identical CDR3. The chain combines TRBV18 with TRBJ1-1; TRBD1 matches 7 bases. The CDR3 spans 13 residues. V lost 3 bases and J lost 3; bases outside the gene matches: 1. Germline CDR1 is KGHSH and CDR2 is LQKENI. CDR3 loop: CASSPTGDTEAFF. DNA of the CDR3: TGTGCCAGCTCACCTACAGGGGACACTGAAGCTTTCTTT.

This clone was counted a single time. The chain couples TRBV28 to TRBJ2-5; TRBD1 aligns across 8 bases. The CDR3 covers 15 residues. The germline V gene has CDR1 MDHEN and CDR2 SYDVKM. V lost 8 bases to trimming and J lost 4 bases; unmatched junction nucleotides: 12. CDR3 region: CASRLGQGGRETQYF. The CDR3 DNA reads TGTGCCAGCCGCCTCGGACAGGGAGGTCGAGAGACCCAGTACTTC.

This clone has a handful of counts. The chain has TRBV19 and TRBJ1-2; 7 bases are shared with TRBD1. The V gene end was trimmed by 6 bases and the J gene end by 5 bases; junction bases not matched to a gene: 6. The CDR3 sequence is 13 residues long. CDR1 and CDR2 from the germline V gene are LNHDA and SQIVND (reference sequence). CDR3 sequence: CASSLGTAYGYTF. The CDR3 DNA reads as TGTGCCAGTAGCTTAGGGACAGCATATGGCTACACCTTC.

The chain recombines TRBV28 with TRBJ2-7; the D gene could be TRBD1 or TRBD2 (5 bases each). Trimming pared 3 bases from V and 2 bases from J, leaving 14 bases between. This CDR3 is built from 15 residues. CDR1 MDHEN and CDR2 SYDVKM come from the germline V gene. The CDR3 spells CASSFEGWGTYEQYF. DNA of the CDR3: TGTGCCAGCAGTTTCGAGGGTTGGGGGACCTACGAGCAGTACTTC.

The chain joins TRBV30 to TRBJ2-2; the match to TRBD2 covers 10 bases. V lost 0 bases to trimming and J lost 4 bases; unmatched junction nucleotides: 5. The germline V gene encodes CDR1 GTSNPN and CDR2 SVGIG (reference sequence). CDR3 size: 16 residues. CDR3 residues: CAWSVRASGGTGELFF. The CDR3 DNA reads as TGTGCCTGGAGTGTAAGGGCTAGCGGGGGCACCGGGGAGCTGTTTTTT.

This chain uses TRBV14 with TRBJ1-1; D ambiguous. The CDR3 contains 14 residues. V was shortened by 3 bases and J by 5 bases, with 13 bases between the two germline ends. Germline V gives CDR1 SGHDN, CDR2 FVKESK. CDR3 bases: TGTGCCAGCAGCCAGCTCCGGGTCGAAACTGAAGCTTTCTTT. This gives the protein CASSQLRVETEAFF.

The V call is TRBV19, the J call TRBJ1-5; 7 bases are shared with TRBD1. The CDR3 covers 15 residues. CDR1 LNHDA and CDR2 SQIVND come from the germline V gene (reference sequence). The trim removed 7 bases at V and 8 bases at J, leaving 14 bases unmatched. CDR3 protein: CASTDGPGGREPQHF. The CDR3 nucleotides are TGTGCCAGTACGGACGGCCCAGGGGGAAGGGAGCCCCAGCATTTT.

This clone was observed a few times. This chain connects TRBV6-1 to TRBJ2-7; 8 nucleotides line up with TRBD1. This CDR3 region has 15 residues. Germline values: CDR1 MNHNS, CDR2 SASEGT. Trimming at V came to 4 bases and at J to 3 bases, leaving 8 bases not matched to a gene. In DNA, the CDR3 is TGTGCCAGCAGTGCCTCGACAGGGGTTGTCTACGAGCAGTACTTC. It codes for CASSASTGVVYEQYF.

V usage is TRBV13 and J usage is TRBJ2-3, with unresolved D. The CDR3 totals 13 residues. The germline V gene has CDR1 PRHDT and CDR2 FYEKMQ (reference sequence). Trimming removed 0 bases from V and 3 bases from J, with 4 bases in between. The CDR3 region has the DNA TGTGCCAGCAGCTTAGGCGGGACAGATACGCAGTATTTT. It specifies CASSLGGTDTQYF.

The chain employs TRBV9 and TRBJ2-7; D perhaps matches TRBD2 (7 bases). Between the trimmed V and J ends, which lost 4 bases and 5 bases, there was a span of 16 bases. The germline gives CDR1 SGDLS, CDR2 YYNGEE. CDR3 size: 14 residues. Here the CDR3 DNA reads TGTGCCAGCAGCCTCCTCGGGGGGCACGACGAGCAGTACTTC. It encodes CASSLLGGHDEQYF.

The CDR3 sequence is CASSLYRTSGRLNTDTQYF. For the CDR3, the DNA is TGTGCCAGCAGCTTATATAGGACTAGCGGGAGACTGAACACAGATACGCAGTATTTT. The rearrangement links TRBV7-9 to TRBJ2-3; 13 bases are shared with TRBD2. Germline CDR1 and CDR2: SEHNR and FQNEAQ (reference sequence). CDR3 length: 19 residues. V shed 2 bases and J 2 bases; nucleotides not matched to a gene: 10.

The chain combines TRBV9 with TRBJ2-1, with TRBD2 identical over 8 bases. The germline CDR1 and CDR2 sequences are SGDLS and YYNGEE. V trimming: 3 bases; J trimming: 4 bases; junction bases outside the gene matches: 6. This CDR3 region has 15 residues. The CDR3: CASSATSGAYNEQFF. CDR3 coding DNA: TGTGCCAGCAGCGCAACTAGCGGAGCTTACAATGAGCAGTTCTTC.

The genes are TRBV7-2 and TRBJ1-5; D uncertain. CDR3 length: 13 amino acids. The V gene's germline CDR1 is SGHTA and CDR2 FQGNSA. V dropped 5 bases and J dropped 2 bases, with 7 bases sitting between them. The CDR3 nucleotides read TGTGCCAGCAGCCCGAGGCGCAATCAGCCCCAGCATTTT. Its translation is CASSPRRNQPQHF.

V usage is TRBV11-3 and J usage is TRBJ2-7, with TRBD1 matching 9 bases. The germline gives CDR1 SGHNT, CDR2 YENEEA. The CDR3 is 14 amino acids. V was pared by 5 bases and J by 12 bases, with 14 bases of the junction left unmatched. In nucleotides, the CDR3 is TGTGCCAGCAGCCCCGACAGGGGGGCGCTTAAGGTGTACTTC. It yields the protein CASSPDRGALKVYF.

This clone was recorded a few times. The V and J genes are TRBV2 and TRBJ2-6; the D is unclear. Between the trimmed V and J ends, which lost 5 bases and 5 bases, there was a span of 7 bases. Germline-derived CDR1 and CDR2 are SNHLY and FYNNEI. CDR3 size: 13 residues. The CDR3 DNA sequence: TGTGCCAGCAGTACAAGTAGGGCCAACGTCCTGACTTTC. This sequence encodes CASSTSRANVLTF.

The chain joins TRBV28 to TRBJ1-2; D not resolved. Germline V CDR1 and CDR2: MDHEN, SYDVKM. Deletions cut 3 bases from V and 7 bases from J, with 6 bases between. The CDR3 covers 11 residues. CDR3 in amino acids: CASSFLAGYTF. The CDR3 DNA reads TGTGCCAGCAGTTTTCTTGCTGGCTACACCTTC.

The chain uses TRBV21-1 and TRBJ2-7; the table's D call of TRBD2 was not tested on the DNA. TRBV21-1 is an annotated pseudogene. The CDR3 covers 12 residues. The CDR3 region has the DNA TGTGCCAGCCCCTACGGGGGCTACGAGCAGTACTTC. Protein product: CASPYGGYEQYF.